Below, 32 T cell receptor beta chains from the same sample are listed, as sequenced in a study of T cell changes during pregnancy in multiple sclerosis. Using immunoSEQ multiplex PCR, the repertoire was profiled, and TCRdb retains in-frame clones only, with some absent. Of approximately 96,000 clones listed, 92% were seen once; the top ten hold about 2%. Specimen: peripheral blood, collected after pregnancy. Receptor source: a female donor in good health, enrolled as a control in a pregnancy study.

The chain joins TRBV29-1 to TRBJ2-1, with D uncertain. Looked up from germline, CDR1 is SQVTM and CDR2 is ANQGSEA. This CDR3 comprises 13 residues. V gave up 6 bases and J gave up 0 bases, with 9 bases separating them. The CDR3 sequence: CSVEISSYNEQFF. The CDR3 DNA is TGCAGCGTGGAAATCAGCTCCTACAATGAGCAGTTCTTC.

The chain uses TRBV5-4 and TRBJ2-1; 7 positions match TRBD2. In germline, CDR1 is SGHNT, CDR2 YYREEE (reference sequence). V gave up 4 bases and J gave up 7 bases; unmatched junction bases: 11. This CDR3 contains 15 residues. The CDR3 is CASSPMVAGHNEQFF. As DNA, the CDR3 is TGTGCCAGCAGCCCGATGGTAGCGGGCCATAATGAGCAGTTCTTC.

The CDR3 region has the DNA TGTGCCAGCGCTAGTCTAGAGACCCAGTACTTC. This translates into CASASLETQYF. The chain recombines TRBV7-9 with TRBJ2-5; D is ambiguous. V was cut by 8 bases and J by 4 bases, with 8 bases left in between. This CDR3 is 11 amino acids long. From germline, CDR1 is SEHNR and CDR2 FQNEAQ (reference sequence). Full variable domain (missing parts from reference TRBV7-9 and TRBJ2-5): DTGVSQNPRHKITKRGQNVTFRCDPISEHNRLYWYRQTLGQGPEFLTYFQNEAQLEKSRLLSDRFSAERPKGSFSTLEIQRTEQGDSAMYLCASASLETQYFGPGTRLLVL.

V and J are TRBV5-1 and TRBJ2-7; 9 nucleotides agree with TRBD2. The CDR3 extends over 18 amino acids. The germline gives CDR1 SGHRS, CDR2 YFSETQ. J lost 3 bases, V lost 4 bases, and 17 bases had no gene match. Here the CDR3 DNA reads TGCGCCAGCAGCCTCAGGAAATATCCGGGACTAGCACACTACGAGCAGTACTTC. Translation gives CASSLRKYPGLAHYEQYF.

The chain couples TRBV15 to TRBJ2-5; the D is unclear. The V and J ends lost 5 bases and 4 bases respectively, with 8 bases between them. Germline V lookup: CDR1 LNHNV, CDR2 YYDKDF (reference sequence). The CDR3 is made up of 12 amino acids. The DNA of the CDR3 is TGTGCCACCAGCGTAGCACCAGAGACCCAGTACTTC. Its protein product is CATSVAPETQYF.

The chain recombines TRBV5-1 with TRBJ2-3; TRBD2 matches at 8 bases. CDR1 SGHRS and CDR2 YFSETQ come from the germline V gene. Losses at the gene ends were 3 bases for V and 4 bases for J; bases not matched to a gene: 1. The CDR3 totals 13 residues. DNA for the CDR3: TGCGCCAGCAGCTCGCGGGAGGCAGATACGCAGTATTTT. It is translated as CASSSREADTQYF.

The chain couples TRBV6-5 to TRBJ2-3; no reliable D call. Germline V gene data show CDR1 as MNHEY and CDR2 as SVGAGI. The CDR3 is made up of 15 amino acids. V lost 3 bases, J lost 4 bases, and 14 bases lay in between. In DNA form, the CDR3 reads TGTGCCAGCAGTTATCTAGTTGGTGCATCAGATACGCAGTATTTT. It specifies CASSYLVGASDTQYF.

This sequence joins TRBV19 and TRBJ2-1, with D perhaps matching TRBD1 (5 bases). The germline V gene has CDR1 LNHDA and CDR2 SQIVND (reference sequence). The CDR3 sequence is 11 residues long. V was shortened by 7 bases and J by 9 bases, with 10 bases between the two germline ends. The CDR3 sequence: CASNLRGEQFF. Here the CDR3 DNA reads TGTGCCAGTAACCTTAGGGGTGAGCAGTTCTTC.

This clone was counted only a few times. The CDR3 sequence: CSAEQGGYGYTF. The CDR3 DNA reads TGCAGCGCCGAGCAGGGTGGCTATGGCTACACCTTC. The gene calls are TRBV29-1 and TRBJ1-2; D is perhaps TRBD1 (5 bases). Looked up from germline, CDR1 is SQVTM and CDR2 is ANQGSEA. V lost 7 bases and J 4 bases, leaving 13 bases between the germline ends. The CDR3 length is 12 residues.

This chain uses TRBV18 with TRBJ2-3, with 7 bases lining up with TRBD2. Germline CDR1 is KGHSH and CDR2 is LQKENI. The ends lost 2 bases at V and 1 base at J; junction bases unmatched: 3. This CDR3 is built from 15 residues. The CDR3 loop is CASSPRRGGTDTQYF. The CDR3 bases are TGTGCCAGCTCACCAAGACGGGGGGGCACAGATACGCAGTATTTT. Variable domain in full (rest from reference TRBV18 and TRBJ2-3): NAGVMQNPRHLVRRRGQEARLRCSPMKGHSHVYWYRQLPEEGLKFMVYLQKENIIDESGMPKERFSAEFPKEGPSILRIQQVVRGDSAAYFCASSPRRGGTDTQYFGPGTRLTVL.

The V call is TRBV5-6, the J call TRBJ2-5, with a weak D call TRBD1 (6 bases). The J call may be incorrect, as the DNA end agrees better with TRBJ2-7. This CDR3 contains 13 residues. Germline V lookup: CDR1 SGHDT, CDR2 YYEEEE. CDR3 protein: CASSRTQGNEQYF. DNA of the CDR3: TGTGCCAGCAGCCGGACTCAGGGGAACGAGCAGTACTTC.

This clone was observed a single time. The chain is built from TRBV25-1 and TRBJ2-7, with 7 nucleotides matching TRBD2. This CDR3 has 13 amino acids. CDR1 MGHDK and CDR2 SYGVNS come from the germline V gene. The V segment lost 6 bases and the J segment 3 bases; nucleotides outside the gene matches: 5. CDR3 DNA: TGTGCCAGCAGCCAAAGGGACTACTACGAGCAGTACTTC. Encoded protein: CASSQRDYYEQYF.

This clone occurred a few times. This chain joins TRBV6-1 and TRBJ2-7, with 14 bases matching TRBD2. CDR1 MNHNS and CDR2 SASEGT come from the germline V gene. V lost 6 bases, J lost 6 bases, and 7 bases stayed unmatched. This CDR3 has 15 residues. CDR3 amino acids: CASRSTSGGAAEQYF. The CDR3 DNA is TGTGCCAGCAGGTCGACTAGCGGGGGGGCCGCCGAGCAGTACTTC.

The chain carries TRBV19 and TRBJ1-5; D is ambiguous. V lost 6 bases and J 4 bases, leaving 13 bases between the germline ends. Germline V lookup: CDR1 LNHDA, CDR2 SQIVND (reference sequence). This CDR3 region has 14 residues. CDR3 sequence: CASRSGSRNQPQHF. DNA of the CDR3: TGTGCCAGTAGGTCGGGAAGCCGAAATCAGCCCCAGCATTTT.

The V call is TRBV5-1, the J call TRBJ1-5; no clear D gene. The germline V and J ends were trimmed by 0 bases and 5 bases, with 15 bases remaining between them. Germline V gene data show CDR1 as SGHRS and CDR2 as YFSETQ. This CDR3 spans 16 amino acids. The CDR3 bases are TGCGCCAGCAGCTTGGAAAGCAGTGGAGGAGATCAGCCCCAGCATTTT. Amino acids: CASSLESSGGDQPQHF.

CDR3 DNA: TGTGCCAGCAGCTTAGTCGTCGGGTTTGGCGCCGGGGAGCTGTTTTTT. It codes for CASSLVVGFGAGELFF. This sequence joins TRBV7-6 and TRBJ2-2; D gene unclear. Germline values: CDR1 SGHVS, CDR2 FNYEAQ. This CDR3 has 16 residues. V was trimmed by 1 base and J by 6 bases, leaving 15 bases between them.

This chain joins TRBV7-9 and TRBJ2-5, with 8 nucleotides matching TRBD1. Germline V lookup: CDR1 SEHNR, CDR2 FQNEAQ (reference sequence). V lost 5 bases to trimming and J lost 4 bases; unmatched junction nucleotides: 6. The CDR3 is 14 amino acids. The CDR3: CASSVTGVGETQYF. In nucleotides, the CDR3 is TGTGCCAGCAGCGTGACAGGGGTGGGAGAGACCCAGTACTTC.

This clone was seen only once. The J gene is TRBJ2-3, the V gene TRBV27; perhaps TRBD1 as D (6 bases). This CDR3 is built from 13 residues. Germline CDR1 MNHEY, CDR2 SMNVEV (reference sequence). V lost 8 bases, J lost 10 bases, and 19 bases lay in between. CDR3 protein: CASGNRASVAQYF. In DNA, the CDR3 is TGTGCCAGCGGGAACAGGGCGTCGGTGGCGCAGTATTTT.

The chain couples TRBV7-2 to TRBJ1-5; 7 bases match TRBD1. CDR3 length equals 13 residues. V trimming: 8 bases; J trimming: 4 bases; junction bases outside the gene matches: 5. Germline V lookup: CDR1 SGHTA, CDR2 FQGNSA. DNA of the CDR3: TGTGCCAGCGGGTACAGGGGAAATCAGCCCCAGCATTTT. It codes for CASGYRGNQPQHF.

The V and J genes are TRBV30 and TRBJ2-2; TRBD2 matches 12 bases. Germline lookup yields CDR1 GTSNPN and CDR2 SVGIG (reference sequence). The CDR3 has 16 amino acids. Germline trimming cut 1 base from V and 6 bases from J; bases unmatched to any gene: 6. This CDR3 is CAWSGLAGGPAGELFF. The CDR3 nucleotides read TGTGCCTGGAGTGGGCTAGCGGGGGGGCCCGCCGGGGAGCTGTTTTTT.

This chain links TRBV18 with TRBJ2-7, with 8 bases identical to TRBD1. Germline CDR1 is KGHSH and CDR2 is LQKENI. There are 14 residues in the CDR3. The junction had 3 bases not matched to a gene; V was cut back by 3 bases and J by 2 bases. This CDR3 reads CASSPRTGTYEQYF. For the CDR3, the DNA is TGTGCCAGCTCACCTCGGACAGGGACCTACGAGCAGTACTTC.

The CDR3 sequence: CASSASVPAEQYF. DNA for the CDR3: TGTGCCAGCAGCGCGAGCGTCCCGGCCGAGCAGTACTTC. The chain carries TRBV5-6 and TRBJ2-7; no firm D call. The V and J ends lost 4 bases and 6 bases respectively, with 14 bases between them. The CDR3 is 13 residues long. Germline assignment: CDR1 SGHDT and CDR2 YYEEEE.

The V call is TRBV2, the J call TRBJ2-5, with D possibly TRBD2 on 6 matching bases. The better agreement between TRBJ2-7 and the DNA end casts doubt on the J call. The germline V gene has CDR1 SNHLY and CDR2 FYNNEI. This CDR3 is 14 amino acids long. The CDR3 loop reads CASKRELGSYEQYF. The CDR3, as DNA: TGTGCCAGCAAACGGGAGCTCGGGTCCTACGAGCAGTACTTC.

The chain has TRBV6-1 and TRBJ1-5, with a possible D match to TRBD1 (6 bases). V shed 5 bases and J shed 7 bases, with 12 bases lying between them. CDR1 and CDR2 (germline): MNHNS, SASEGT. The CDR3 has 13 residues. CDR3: CASSQNRAQPQHF. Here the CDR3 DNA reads TGTGCCAGCAGTCAAAACAGGGCACAGCCCCAGCATTTT.

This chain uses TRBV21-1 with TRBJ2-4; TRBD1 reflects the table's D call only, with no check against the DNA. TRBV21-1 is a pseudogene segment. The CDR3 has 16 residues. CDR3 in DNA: TGTGCCAGCAGCAAAGCCGGAAGGGACACCAAAAACATTCAGTACTTC. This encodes CASSKAGRDTKNIQYF.

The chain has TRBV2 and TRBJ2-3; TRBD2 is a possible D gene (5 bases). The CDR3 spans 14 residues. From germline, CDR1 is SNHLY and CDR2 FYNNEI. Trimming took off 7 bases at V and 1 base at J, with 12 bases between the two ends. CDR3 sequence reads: CASIPSEGTDTQYF. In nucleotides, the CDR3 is TGTGCCAGCATTCCCTCGGAGGGCACAGATACGCAGTATTTT. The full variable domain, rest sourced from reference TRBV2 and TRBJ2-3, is EPEVTQTPSHQVTQMGQEVILRCVPISNHLYFYWYRQILGQKVEFLVSFYNNEISEKSEIFDDQFSVERPDGSNFTLKIRSTKLEDSAMYFCASIPSEGTDTQYFGPGTRLTVL.

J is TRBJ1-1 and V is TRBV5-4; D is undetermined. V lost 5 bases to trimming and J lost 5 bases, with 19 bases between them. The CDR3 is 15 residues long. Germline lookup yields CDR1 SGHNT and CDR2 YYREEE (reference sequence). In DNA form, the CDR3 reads TGTGCCAGCAGTAAAATTTTTGGGCGAGATACTGAAGCTTTCTTT. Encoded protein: CASSKIFGRDTEAFF.

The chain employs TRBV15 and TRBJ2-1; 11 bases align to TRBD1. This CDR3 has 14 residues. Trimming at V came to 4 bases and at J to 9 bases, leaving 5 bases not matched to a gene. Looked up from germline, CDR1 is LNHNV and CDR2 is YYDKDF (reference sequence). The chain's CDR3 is CATSKDRGLPEQFF. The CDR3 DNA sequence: TGTGCCACCAGCAAGGACAGGGGGCTACCTGAGCAGTTCTTC. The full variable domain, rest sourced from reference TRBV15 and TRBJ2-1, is DAMVIQNPRYQVTQFGKPVTLSCSQTLNHNVMYWYQQKSSQAPKLLFHYYDKDFNNEADTPDNFQSRRPNTSFCFLDIRSPGLGDTAMYLCATSKDRGLPEQFFGPGTRLTVL.

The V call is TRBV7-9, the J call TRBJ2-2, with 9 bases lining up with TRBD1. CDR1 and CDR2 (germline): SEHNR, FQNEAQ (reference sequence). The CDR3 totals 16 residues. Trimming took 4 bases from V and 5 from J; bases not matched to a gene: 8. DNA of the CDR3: TGTGCCAGCAGCTCCGGACAGGGGCCGGGGACCGGGGAGCTGTTTTTT. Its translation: CASSSGQGPGTGELFF.

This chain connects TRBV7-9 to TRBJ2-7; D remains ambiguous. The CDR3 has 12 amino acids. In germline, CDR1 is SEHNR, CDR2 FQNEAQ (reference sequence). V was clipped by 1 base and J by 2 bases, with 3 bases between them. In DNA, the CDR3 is TGTGCCAGCAGCTTAGTAACCTACGAGCAGTACTTC. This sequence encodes CASSLVTYEQYF.

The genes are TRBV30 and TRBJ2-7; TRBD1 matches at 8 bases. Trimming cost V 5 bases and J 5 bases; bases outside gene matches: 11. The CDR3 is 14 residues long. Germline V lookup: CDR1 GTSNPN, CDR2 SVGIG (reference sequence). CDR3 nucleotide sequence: TGTGCCTGGGGGGGGACAGGACGTAACCACGAGCAGTACTTC. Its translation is CAWGGTGRNHEQYF.

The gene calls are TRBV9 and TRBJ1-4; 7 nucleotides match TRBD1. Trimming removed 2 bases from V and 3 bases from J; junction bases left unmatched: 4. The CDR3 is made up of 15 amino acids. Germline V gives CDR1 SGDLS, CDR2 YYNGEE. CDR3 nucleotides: TGTGCCAGCAGCGTTGGTCAGGGGGCTAATGAAAAACTGTTTTTT. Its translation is CASSVGQGANEKLFF.